This is a list of T cell receptor beta chains from one sample in a study of CD4+ T cells in melanoma. Sequencing used immunoSEQ multiplex PCR; TCRdb keeps in-frame clones, though not all of them. The repertoire has around 15,000 clones, 76% of them found once; the top ten carry over 9.5%. Sequenced: cells from a culture (not recorded whether cultured in vitro). The receptor set was obtained from a human donor with melanoma. Both conserved end residues are part of each CDR3. A D gene is named only where the DNA matches it firmly. Expanded clones are given a class, and other clones once, few, many or no size at all.

V,size,D,J,CDR3,DNA
TRBV6-5,.,.,TRBJ2-3,CASSYGQADTQYF,TGTGCCAGCAGTTACGGTCAAGCAGATACGCAGTATTTT
TRBV30,.,TRBD1,TRBJ1-4,CAWGPGQGLRKLFF,TGTGCCTGGGGCCCTGGACAGGGCCTGAGGAAACTGTTTTTT
TRBV18,.,.,TRBJ1-4,CASSPRNEKLFF,TGTGCCAGCTCACCAAGGAATGAAAAACTGTTTTTT
TRBV6-5,.,.,TRBJ1-2,CASSYLGQGIYGYTF,TGTGCCAGCAGTTACCTGGGGCAGGGGATCTATGGCTACACCTTC
TRBV10-2,.,TRBD1,TRBJ2-1,CASRGTGRDEQFF,TGCGCCAGCAGGGGGACAGGGAGGGATGAGCAGTTCTTC
TRBV5-1,.,.,TRBJ1-4,CASKAGHNEKLFF,TGCGCCAGCAAGGCAGGGCATAATGAAAAACTGTTTTTT
TRBV2,.,.,TRBJ2-3,CASALENTDTQYF,TGTGCCAGCGCATTAGAGAACACAGATACGCAGTATTTT
TRBV19,few,.,TRBJ1-5,CASTPKSDPNQPQHF,TGTGCCAGTACCCCTAAATCCGACCCCAATCAGCCCCAGCATTTT
TRBV7-3,.,.,TRBJ1-1,CARSFAGNTEAFF,TGTGCCAGAAGCTTCGCGGGAAACACTGAAGCTTTCTTT
TRBV9,.,.,TRBJ2-1,CASNREDSYNEQFF,TGTGCCAGCAACAGGGAGGACTCCTACAATGAGCAGTTCTTC
TRBV14,.,.,TRBJ1-1,CASSEGPMNTEAFF,TGTGCCAGCTCTGAGGGGCCAATGAACACTGAAGCTTTCTTT
TRBV20-1,.,TRBD2,TRBJ2-1,CSAGLAAEQFF,TGCAGTGCCGGACTAGCAGCTGAGCAGTTCTTC
TRBV12-5,.,.,TRBJ2-3,CASASSGADTQYF,TGTGCTAGTGCATCTTCGGGGGCAGATACGCAGTATTTT
TRBV5-6,.,.,TRBJ1-4,CASSRMVGAGEKLFF,TGTGCCAGCAGCCGAATGGTGGGGGCTGGTGAAAAACTGTTTTTT
TRBV7-9,medium-sized,.,TRBJ1-1,CASSEQGQAFF,TGTGCCAGCAGCGAGCAGGGGCAGGCTTTCTTT
TRBV4-1,few,TRBD1,TRBJ2-7,CASRYTGTGFYEQYF,TGCGCCAGCAGGTATACCGGGACAGGGTTTTACGAGCAGTACTTC
TRBV2,once,.,TRBJ2-7,CASSDELTPHYEQYF,TGTGCCAGCAGTGATGAGTTGACTCCCCACTACGAGCAGTACTTC
TRBV2,.,.,TRBJ1-4,CASSQDPGGYEKLFF,TGTGCCAGCAGTCAGGACCCGGGAGGATACGAAAAACTGTTTTTT
TRBV18,.,TRBD1,TRBJ1-6,CASSPSTGDNSPLHF,TGTGCCAGCTCACCGTCGACAGGGGATAATTCACCCCTCCACTTT
TRBV7-6,.,TRBD2,TRBJ2-2,CASSFLAGGNTGELFF,TGTGCCAGCAGCTTTTTAGCGGGGGGGAACACCGGGGAGCTGTTTTTT
TRBV7-2,.,TRBD1,TRBJ1-2,CASSLDVNRGINYGYTF,TGTGCCAGCAGCTTAGACGTGAACAGGGGAATTAACTATGGCTACACCTTC
TRBV4-2,.,TRBD1,TRBJ1-5,CASSLQGAGDQPQHF,TGTGCCAGCAGCCTTCAGGGGGCCGGAGATCAGCCCCAGCATTTT
TRBV19,.,.,TRBJ1-5,CASSVDRGGNQPQHF,TGTGCCAGTAGTGTGGATCGGGGGGGCAATCAGCCCCAGCATTTT
TRBV6-1,.,.,TRBJ1-2,CASGETGRVNYGYTF,TGTGCCAGCGGCGAGACAGGCAGAGTTAACTATGGCTACACCTTC
TRBV5-1,few,.,TRBJ1-2,CASSLGDDYGYTF,TGCGCCAGCAGCTTGGGGGACGACTATGGCTACACCTTC
TRBV5-1,few,.,TRBJ1-1,CASKRREGTEAFF,TGCGCCAGCAAGCGTCGGGAAGGCACTGAAGCTTTCTTT
TRBV7-2,.,.,TRBJ1-2,CASSSAGFNGHGYTF,TGTGCCAGCAGCTCGGCAGGCTTCAATGGTCATGGCTACACCTTC
TRBV10-1,few,.,TRBJ1-2,CAGGDKRHGYTF,TGCGCCGGGGGAGACAAGCGACATGGCTACACCTTC
TRBV4-2,.,.,TRBJ2-6,CASSQEGRGGRSGANVLTF,TGTGCCAGCAGCCAAGAGGGGCGGGGCGGCCGCTCTGGGGCCAACGTCCTGACTTTC
TRBV5-6,.,.,TRBJ2-5,CASSPGGTLETQYF,TGTGCCAGCAGCCCAGGAGGGACGCTAGAGACCCAGTACTTC
TRBV5-1,.,TRBD1,TRBJ2-7,CASSSKTGVYAEQYF,TGCGCCAGCAGCTCCAAGACAGGGGTGTATGCCGAGCAGTACTTC
TRBV30,.,TRBD2,TRBJ2-1,CAWTSGVYNEQFF,TGTGCCTGGACTAGCGGGGTATACAATGAGCAGTTCTTC
TRBV10-2,.,.,TRBJ1-1,CASRDPVGMNTEAFF,TGCGCCAGCAGGGATCCAGTGGGAATGAACACTGAAGCTTTCTTT
TRBV7-3,.,TRBD2,TRBJ2-1,CASSLRWRGAQDGNEQFF,TGTGCCAGCAGCCTCCGCTGGCGGGGGGCCCAGGATGGCAATGAGCAGTTCTTC
TRBV5-5,.,.,TRBJ1-6,CASSFSIGGDDNSPLHF,TGTGCCAGCAGCTTCAGTATCGGGGGCGATGATAATTCACCCCTCCACTTT
TRBV7-9,few,TRBD1,TRBJ1-4,CASSPGGPTNEKLFF,TGTGCCAGCAGCCCAGGGGGACCCACTAATGAAAAACTGTTTTTT
TRBV2,.,.,TRBJ2-5,CASKGDLETQYF,TGTGCCAGCAAGGGGGATCTTGAGACCCAGTACTTC
TRBV4-1,.,TRBD2,TRBJ2-1,CASSQEGAGGLYEQFF,TGCGCCAGCAGCCAAGAAGGAGCGGGGGGGCTGTATGAGCAGTTCTTC
TRBV2,medium-sized,.,TRBJ2-5,CASSEASDQETQYF,TGTGCCAGCAGTGAAGCGTCAGACCAAGAGACCCAGTACTTC
TRBV10-3,.,.,TRBJ2-7,CAIRGVGSSYEQYF,TGTGCCATCAGGGGAGTTGGGAGCTCCTACGAGCAGTACTTC
TRBV7-2,few,TRBD2,TRBJ2-3,CASSLRGGGGATDTQYF,TGTGCCAGCAGCTTACGAGGTGGCGGGGGGGCAACAGATACGCAGTATTTT
TRBV13,.,TRBD1,TRBJ1-1,CASVGQGVVNTEAFF,TGTGCCAGCGTGGGACAGGGGGTTGTGAACACTGAAGCTTTCTTT
TRBV18,medium-sized,.,TRBJ2-1,CASSQGTGNEQFF,TGTGCCAGCTCACAGGGAACCGGCAATGAGCAGTTCTTC
TRBV15,once,.,TRBJ2-5,CATSRDPEETQYF,TGTGCCACCAGCAGAGACCCGGAAGAGACCCAGTACTTC
TRBV29-1,.,TRBD2,TRBJ2-5,CSVELGEGETQYF,TGCAGCGTTGAATTGGGGGAGGGGGAGACCCAGTACTTC
TRBV6-5,.,.,TRBJ2-1,CASSSVSSEGNEQFF,TGTGCCAGCAGTTCCGTCTCCTCGGAAGGCAATGAGCAGTTCTTC
TRBV10-2,.,TRBD2,TRBJ2-7,CASSEEAGGPYEQYF,TGCGCCAGCAGTGAGGAAGCGGGGGGCCCCTACGAGCAGTACTTC
TRBV6-5,few,TRBD1,TRBJ1-2,CASSGDRSYGYTF,TGTGCCAGCAGTGGGGACAGGAGCTATGGCTACACCTTC
TRBV18,.,.,TRBJ2-7,CASSPPRDYEQYF,TGTGCCAGCTCACCCCCCCGGGACTACGAGCAGTACTTC
TRBV7-8,.,TRBD1,TRBJ1-3,CASSPRTGSGNTIYF,TGTGCCAGCAGCCCGAGGACAGGGTCTGGAAACACCATATATTTT
TRBV7-2,.,.,TRBJ2-1,CASRARGGYNEQFF,TGTGCCAGCAGGGCACGGGGAGGTTACAATGAGCAGTTCTTC
TRBV18,.,.,TRBJ1-1,CASSPQGGKNTEAFF,TGTGCCAGCTCACCACAGGGGGGCAAGAACACTGAAGCTTTCTTT
TRBV6-1,medium-sized,.,TRBJ1-5,CASNPDRSNQPQHF,TGTGCCAGCAATCCGGACAGAAGCAATCAGCCCCAGCATTTT
TRBV4-1,few,.,TRBJ1-1,CASSQVRGAGAFF,TGCGCCAGCAGCCAAGTCAGGGGAGCTGGAGCTTTCTTT
TRBV7-6,.,.,TRBJ2-7,CASSPEASGEQYF,TGTGCCAGCAGCCCCGAGGCTTCGGGCGAGCAGTACTTC